Presented here are 3 T cell receptor beta chains from one specimen sequenced in a study of T cell changes during pregnancy in multiple sclerosis (dated by TCRdb to the late 2010s). Library method: the immunoSEQ multiplex PCR assay. This is the immuneACCESS table as TCRdb keeps it, with only in-frame sequences that have V and J called. A part of the clones is gone; compared with another copy, unresolved V genes explain less than half, and the rest is unexplained. In this sample the table shows under 100,000 clones, about 94% of which occur a single time. The ten most abundant clones make up 2% to 3% of the sample. This specimen was peripheral blood, taken in the third trimester of pregnancy. The receptors were sampled from a female donor with multiple sclerosis, enrolled in a pregnancy study.

This clone occurred once. J is TRBJ2-7 and V is TRBV29-1; 7 bases agree with TRBD1. The ends lost 4 bases at V and 0 bases at J; junction bases unmatched: 9. The CDR3 contains 15 residues. The germline V gene has CDR1 SQVTM and CDR2 ANQGSEA. The CDR3 sequence: CSVGVWGTASYEQYF. The CDR3 nucleotides read TGCAGCGTTGGAGTATGGGGGACAGCCTCCTACGAGCAGTACTTC.

V usage is TRBV18 and J usage is TRBJ2-7; D is unclear. The germline V and J ends were trimmed by 2 bases and 9 bases, with 14 bases remaining between them. The germline V gene has CDR1 KGHSH and CDR2 LQKENI. CDR3 length equals 13 residues. This chain's CDR3 is CASSPNPRQAQYF. CDR3 in DNA: TGTGCCAGCTCACCAAACCCAAGGCAGGCGCAGTACTTC.

The rearrangement links TRBV4-1 to TRBJ2-1; D is possibly TRBD1 (6 bases). Germline lookup yields CDR1 MGHRA and CDR2 YSYEKL. This CDR3 is 16 amino acids long. V dropped 1 base and J dropped 9 bases, with 19 bases sitting between them. DNA for the CDR3: TGCGCCAGCAGCCAAGTGGAGATTGCAGGGGCTGCTGAGCAGTTCTTC. The encoded protein is CASSQVEIAGAAEQFF.